Listed below are T cell receptor beta chains from one sample, sequenced in a study of cytomegalovirus exposure and HLA in healthy donors. Sequenced by immunoSEQ multiplex PCR; TCRdb stores in-frame clones only, minus some. The sample contains around 100,000 clones, 70% of which appear only once. The specimen sequenced was PBMCs. The receptors shown here come from a man younger than 45 in good health and CMV-seropositive. Both conserved end residues are part of each CDR3.

V	J	CDR3
TRBV5-1	TRBJ2-3	CASSLFGTDTQYF
TRBV23-1	TRBJ1-3	CASSQSRGLLSGNTIYF
TRBV6-1	TRBJ1-1	CASSPGTGRNTEAFF
TRBV28	TRBJ1-1	CASLPRGARRTEAFF
TRBV2	TRBJ2-3	CASSGKETRPLDTQYF
TRBV5-1	TRBJ2-5	CASSYGLAGETQYF
TRBV12-5	TRBJ2-1	CASGRTGTPEQFF
TRBV21-1	TRBJ1-5	CASGGGNSNQPQHF
TRBV30	TRBJ2-5	CALDPPGGSPAETQYF
TRBV18	TRBJ1-1	CASSPERRNTEAFF
TRBV29-1	TRBJ2-1	CSVPFRAGSSYNEQFF
TRBV19	TRBJ1-2	CASRRTRREYGYTF
TRBV5-1	TRBJ1-6	CASSLGQGRNSPLHF
TRBV29-1	TRBJ1-5	CSVENTGEPNQPQHF
TRBV6-1	NA	CASSEALYSGGAYEQYF
TRBV27	TRBJ2-3	CASSPGGHSTDTQYF
TRBV11-2	TRBJ1-6	CASSSTLQGWVSPLHF
TRBV2	TRBJ1-4	CASTWAGTGSEKLFF
TRBV5-1	TRBJ2-1	CASSPGTFSSYNEQFF
TRBV7-3	TRBJ1-1	CASREGANTEAFF
TRBV7-7	TRBJ1-4	CASSPLATNEKLFF
TRBV5-1	TRBJ2-3	CASSLASLAGGDTQYF
TRBV29-1	TRBJ2-2	CSVEDPGWDQNTGELFF
TRBV6-5	TRBJ1-3	CASSPRTRGNTIYF
TRBV27	TRBJ2-7	CAGSRGVVSKGYEQYF
TRBV19	TRBJ1-3	CASSKSVPSGNTIYF
TRBV19	TRBJ2-3	CASSATGTDTQYF
TRBV5-6	TRBJ1-3	CASSLASRGMFSGNTIYF
TRBV28	TRBJ2-1	CASQEDWAYNEQFF
TRBV2	TRBJ2-5	CASRLGTSGQKETQYF
TRBV29-1	TRBJ2-5	CSVEAYSGAVQETQYF
TRBV13	TRBJ2-7	CASSPVRGHYEQYF
TRBV4-3	TRBJ2-2	CASSPRTGAGELFF
TRBV7-2	TRBJ2-2	CASSLIAGGGRTGELFF
TRBV9	TRBJ2-1	CASSVEGGGGRYEQFF
TRBV6-6	TRBJ1-4	CASSSTKDATNEKLFF
TRBV7-8	TRBJ1-4	CASSLGTGILRGKLFF
TRBV29-1	TRBJ2-1	CSVRGGSYNEQFF
TRBV6-4	TRBJ1-6	CASSDRANSPLHF
TRBV28	NA	CASSRTVQGSEQYF
TRBV27	TRBJ1-2	CASSYDRANYGYTF
TRBV19	TRBJ2-3	CASSSVLAGASGDTQYF
TRBV5-6	TRBJ1-1	CASRPQSLNTEAFF
TRBV19	TRBJ2-7	CASSISWRNYEQYF
TRBV7-3	TRBJ2-1	CASSPGHPVGYNEQFF
TRBV2	TRBJ2-1	CASSEPQRSAYNEQFF
TRBV11-2	TRBJ1-2	CASSPADRLYGYTF
TRBV6-1	TRBJ1-5	CASSESRGYQPQHF
TRBV7-9	TRBJ2-7	CASSLPDSPSYEQYF